These 5 T cell receptor beta chains originate from one sample sequenced in a study of shared clonotypes between healthy human individuals (dated by TCRdb to 2018 to 2020). Preparation of the library involved the immunoSEQ multiplex PCR assay. Held by TCRdb, this immuneACCESS table contains in-frame sequences only and omits some clones. Under half of the omission traces to an unresolved V gene where checked; the cause of the rest is unknown. The sample contains over 400,000 clones, about 96% of them found a single time. Nearly 0.065% of the sample rests with the top ten. The sample comprised naive CD4+ T cells sorted from blood. Explained via the paper, the cell subset or site label denotes: CD45RA+ positively selected. The source of these receptors is a woman in her twenties or thirties in good health.

This rearrangement joins TRBV28 to TRBJ2-7; D tentatively fits TRBD1 or TRBD2 (5 bases each). Per the germline V gene, CDR1 is MDHEN and CDR2 is SYDVKM. CDR3 length: 14 amino acids. V dropped 3 bases and J dropped 2 bases, with 11 bases sitting between them. CDR3 sequence (DNA): TGTGCCAGCAGTTTTGTGGGGGATCCCTACGAGCAGTACTTC. Amino acid sequence: CASSFVGDPYEQYF.

The chain uses TRBV28 and TRBJ2-4; D is unclear. Trimming stripped 4 bases from V and 0 bases from J, with 4 bases between. Germline V gene lookup returns CDR1 MDHEN and CDR2 SYDVKM. CDR3 size: 13 residues. CDR3 loop: CASSWGAKNIQYF. CDR3 DNA: TGTGCCAGCAGTTGGGGAGCCAAAAACATTCAGTACTTC.

The chain uses TRBV28 and TRBJ2-7; 7 bases agree with TRBD1. The germline CDR1 and CDR2 sequences are MDHEN and SYDVKM. The CDR3 consists of 15 residues. V shed 8 bases, J shed 3 bases, and the junction held 13 bases outside the gene matches. CDR3 sequence reads: CASAPSGTVDYEQYF. DNA for the CDR3: TGTGCCAGCGCCCCATCCGGGACAGTCGACTACGAGCAGTACTTC.

Here the CDR3 reads CASSQVGTRTYEMYNEQFF. The CDR3 region has the DNA TGCGCCAGCAGCCAAGTCGGGACTAGAACTTACGAAATGTACAATGAGCAGTTCTTC. The rearrangement joins TRBV4-1 to TRBJ2-1, with 8 bases lining up with TRBD2. Trimming at V came to 1 base and at J to 4 bases, leaving 15 bases not matched to a gene. The CDR3 loop spans 19 amino acids. In germline, CDR1 is MGHRA, CDR2 YSYEKL.

The rearrangement joins TRBV19 to TRBJ2-5, with TRBD1 matching 8 bases. V lost 4 bases to trimming and J lost 2 bases; unmatched junction nucleotides: 3. Germline CDR1 LNHDA, CDR2 SQIVND (reference sequence). CDR3 length equals 14 residues. The chain's CDR3 is CASSTGTGQETQYF. The CDR3 bases are TGTGCCAGTAGTACCGGGACAGGACAAGAGACCCAGTACTTC.